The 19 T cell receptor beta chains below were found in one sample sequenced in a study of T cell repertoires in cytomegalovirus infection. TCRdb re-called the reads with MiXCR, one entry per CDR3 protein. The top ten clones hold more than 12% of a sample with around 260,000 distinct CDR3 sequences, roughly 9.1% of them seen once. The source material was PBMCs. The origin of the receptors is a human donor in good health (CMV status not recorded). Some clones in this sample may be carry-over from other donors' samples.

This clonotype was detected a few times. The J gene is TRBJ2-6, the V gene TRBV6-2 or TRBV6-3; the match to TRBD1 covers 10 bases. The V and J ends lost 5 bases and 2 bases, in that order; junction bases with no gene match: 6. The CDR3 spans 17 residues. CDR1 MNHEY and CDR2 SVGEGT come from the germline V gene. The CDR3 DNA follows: TGTGCCAGCAGTCTGACAGGGGGCAAGACTGGGGCCAACGTCCTGACTTTC. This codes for CASSLTGGKTGANVLTF.

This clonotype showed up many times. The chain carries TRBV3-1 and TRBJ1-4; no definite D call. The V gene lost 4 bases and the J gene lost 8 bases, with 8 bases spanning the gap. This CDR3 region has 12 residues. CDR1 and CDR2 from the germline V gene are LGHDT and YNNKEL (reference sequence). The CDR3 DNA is TGTGCCAGCAGCCGGTTCGGGGAAAAACTGTTTTTT. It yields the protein CASSRFGEKLFF.

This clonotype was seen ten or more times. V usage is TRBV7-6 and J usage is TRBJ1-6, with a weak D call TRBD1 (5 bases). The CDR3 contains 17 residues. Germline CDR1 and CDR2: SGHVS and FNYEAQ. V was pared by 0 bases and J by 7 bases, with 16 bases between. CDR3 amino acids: CASSLASPRVGNSPLHF. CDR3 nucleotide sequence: TGTGCCAGCAGCTTAGCGTCCCCCAGGGTGGGAAATTCACCCCTCCACTTT.

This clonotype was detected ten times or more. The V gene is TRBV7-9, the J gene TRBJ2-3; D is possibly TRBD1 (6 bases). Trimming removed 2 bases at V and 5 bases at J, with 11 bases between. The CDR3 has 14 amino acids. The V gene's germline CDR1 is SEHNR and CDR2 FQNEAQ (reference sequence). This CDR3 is CASSLNRVGDTQYF. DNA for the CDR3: TGTGCCAGCAGCTTAAACAGGGTGGGAGATACGCAGTATTTT.

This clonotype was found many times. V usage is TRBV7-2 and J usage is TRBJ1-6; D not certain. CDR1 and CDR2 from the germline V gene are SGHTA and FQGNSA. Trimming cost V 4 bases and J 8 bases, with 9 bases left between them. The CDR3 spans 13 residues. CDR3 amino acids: CASSSPAYSPLHF. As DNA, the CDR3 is TGTGCCAGCAGCTCCCCCGCTTATTCACCCCTCCACTTT.

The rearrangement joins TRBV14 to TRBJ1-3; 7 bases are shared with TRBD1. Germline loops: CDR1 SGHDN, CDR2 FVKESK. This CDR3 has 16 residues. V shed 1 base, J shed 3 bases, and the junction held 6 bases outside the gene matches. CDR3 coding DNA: TGTGCCAGCAGCCAAGTTGTAGGGGGCGGTGGAAACACCATATATTTT. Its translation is CASSQVVGGGGNTIYF. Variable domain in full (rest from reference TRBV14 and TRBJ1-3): EAGVTQFPSHSVIEKGQTVTLRCDPISGHDNLYWYRRVMGKEIKFLLHFVKESKQDESGMPNNRFLAERTGGTYSTLKVQPAELEDSGVYFCASSQVVGGGGNTIYFGEGSWLTVV.

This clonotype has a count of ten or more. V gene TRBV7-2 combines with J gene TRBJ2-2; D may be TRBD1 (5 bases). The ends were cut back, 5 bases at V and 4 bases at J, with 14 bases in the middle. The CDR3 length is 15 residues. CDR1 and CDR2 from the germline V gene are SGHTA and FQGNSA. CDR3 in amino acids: CASSPRGMGTGELFF. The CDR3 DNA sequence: TGTGCCAGCAGCCCTAGGGGTATGGGCACCGGGGAGCTGTTTTTT.

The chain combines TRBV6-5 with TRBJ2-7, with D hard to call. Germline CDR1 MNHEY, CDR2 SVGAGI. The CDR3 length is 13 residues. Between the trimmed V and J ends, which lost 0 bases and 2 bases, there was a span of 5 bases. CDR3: CASSYSNAYEQYF. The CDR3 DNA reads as TGTGCCAGCAGTTACTCGAACGCCTACGAGCAGTACTTC.

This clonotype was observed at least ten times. In DNA, the CDR3 is TGTGCCAGCAGCCCCAGACGGGCCACGGGAAACATTCAGTACTTC. This translates into CASSPRRATGNIQYF. This chain connects TRBV7-2 to TRBJ2-4; D unresolved. The CDR3 length is 15 residues. Trimming left V 5 bases short and J 6 bases short, with 17 bases between. The germline CDR1 and CDR2 sequences are SGHTA and FQGNSA.

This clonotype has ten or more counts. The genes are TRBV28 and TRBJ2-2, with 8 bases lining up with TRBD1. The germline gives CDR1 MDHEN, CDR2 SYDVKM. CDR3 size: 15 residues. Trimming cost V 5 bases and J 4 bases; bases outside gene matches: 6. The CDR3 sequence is CASSPGGAGTGELFF. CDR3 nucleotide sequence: TGTGCCAGCAGTCCAGGGGGCGCGGGCACCGGGGAGCTGTTTTTT.

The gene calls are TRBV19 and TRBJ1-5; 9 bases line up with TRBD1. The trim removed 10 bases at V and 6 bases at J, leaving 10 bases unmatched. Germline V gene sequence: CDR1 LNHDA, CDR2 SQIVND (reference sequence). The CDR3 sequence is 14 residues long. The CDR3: CAIGAGQGRQPQHF. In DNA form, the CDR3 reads TGTGCCATTGGGGCGGGACAGGGTCGTCAGCCCCAGCATTTT.

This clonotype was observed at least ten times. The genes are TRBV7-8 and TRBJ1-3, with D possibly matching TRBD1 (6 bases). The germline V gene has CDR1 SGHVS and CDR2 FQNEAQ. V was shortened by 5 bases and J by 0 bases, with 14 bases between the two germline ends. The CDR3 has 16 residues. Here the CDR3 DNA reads TGTGCCAGCAGCCTGGGACACGCATCCTCTGGAAACACCATATATTTT. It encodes CASSLGHASSGNTIYF.

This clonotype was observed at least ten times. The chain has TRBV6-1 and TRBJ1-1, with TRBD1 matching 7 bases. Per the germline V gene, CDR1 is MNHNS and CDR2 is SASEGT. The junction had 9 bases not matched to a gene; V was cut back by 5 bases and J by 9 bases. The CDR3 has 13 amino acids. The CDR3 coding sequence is TGTGCCAGCAGTAGAGTCCGGGACAGTAAAGCTTTCTTT. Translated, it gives CASSRVRDSKAFF.

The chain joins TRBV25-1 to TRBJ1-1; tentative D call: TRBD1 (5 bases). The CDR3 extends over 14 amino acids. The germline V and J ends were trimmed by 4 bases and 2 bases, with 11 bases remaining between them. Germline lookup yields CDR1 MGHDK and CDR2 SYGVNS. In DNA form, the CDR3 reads TGTGCCAGCAGTGCCTGGGGGGAAAACACTGAAGCTTTCTTT. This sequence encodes CASSAWGENTEAFF.

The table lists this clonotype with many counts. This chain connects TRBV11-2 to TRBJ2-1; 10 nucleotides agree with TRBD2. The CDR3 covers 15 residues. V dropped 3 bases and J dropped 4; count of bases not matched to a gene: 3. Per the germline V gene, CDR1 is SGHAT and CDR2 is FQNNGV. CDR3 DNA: TGTGCCAGCAGCTTCGCACTAGCGGGATACAATGAGCAGTTCTTC. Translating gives CASSFALAGYNEQFF.

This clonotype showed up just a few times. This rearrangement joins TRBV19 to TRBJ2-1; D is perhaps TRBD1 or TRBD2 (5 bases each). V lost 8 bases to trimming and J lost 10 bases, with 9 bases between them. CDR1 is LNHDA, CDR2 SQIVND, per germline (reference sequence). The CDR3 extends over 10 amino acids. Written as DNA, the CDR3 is TGTGCCAGTTTCAGGGAGGAGCAGTTCTTC. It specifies CASFREEQFF. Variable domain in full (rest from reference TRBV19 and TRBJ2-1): DGGITQSPKYLFRKEGQNVTLSCEQNLNHDAMYWYRQDPGQGLRLIYYSQIVNDFQKGDIAEGYSVSREKKESFPLTVTSAQKNPTAFYLCASFREEQFFGPGTRLTVL.

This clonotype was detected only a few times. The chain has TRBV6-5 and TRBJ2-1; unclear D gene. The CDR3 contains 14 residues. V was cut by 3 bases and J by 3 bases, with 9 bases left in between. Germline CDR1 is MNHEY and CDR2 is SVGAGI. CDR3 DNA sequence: TGTGCCAGCAGTTATAAGAACAGCTACAATGAGCAGTTCTTC. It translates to CASSYKNSYNEQFF.

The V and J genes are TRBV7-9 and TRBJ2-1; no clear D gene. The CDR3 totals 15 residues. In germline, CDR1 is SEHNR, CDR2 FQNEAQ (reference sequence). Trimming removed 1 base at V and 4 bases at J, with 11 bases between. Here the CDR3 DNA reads TGTGCCAGCAGCTTAGACGGCGTAGAATACAATGAGCAGTTCTTC. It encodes CASSLDGVEYNEQFF.

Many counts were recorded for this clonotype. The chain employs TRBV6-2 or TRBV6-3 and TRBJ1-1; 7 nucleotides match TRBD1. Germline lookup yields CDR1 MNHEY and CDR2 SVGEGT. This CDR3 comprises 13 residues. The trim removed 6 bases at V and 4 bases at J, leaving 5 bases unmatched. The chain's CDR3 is CASRHRGFTEAFF. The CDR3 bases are TGTGCCAGCAGGCACAGGGGTTTCACTGAAGCTTTCTTT.